The 30 T cell receptor beta chains reported below all come from one sample, sequenced in a study of cytomegalovirus exposure and HLA in healthy donors. PCR involved 60 Vbeta and 13 Jbeta primers. TCRdb's table, derived via immunoSEQ multiplex PCR, lists solely in-frame clones and lacks some. Counted here are 55,000 to 85,000 clones, roughly 85% occurring once; the ten biggest clones make up less than 2.5%. Source material: PBMCs. These TCRs come from a woman aged 30 to 39 in good health and CMV-seronegative.

This clone has more than one count but fewer than ten. Other DNA sequences within the sample encode an identical CDR3. The chain joins TRBV7-3 to TRBJ1-1; D unclear. The germline V gene has CDR1 SGHTA and CDR2 FQGTGA. Trimming shortened V by 3 bases and J by 1 base, and 6 bases separated the two germline ends. CDR3 length equals 13 residues. The CDR3 region is CASSFGENTEAFF. In DNA, the CDR3 is TGTGCCAGCAGCTTCGGGGAGAACACTGAAGCTTTCTTT.

This rearrangement joins TRBV28 to TRBJ2-7; 8 bases are a match to TRBD2. CDR1 and CDR2 from the germline V gene are MDHEN and SYDVKM. V was pared by 7 bases and J by 6 bases, with 11 bases of the junction left unmatched. The CDR3 is made up of 14 amino acids. The CDR3 DNA follows: TGTGCCAGCAAGGCCCGGACTAGCAGTGTCGAGCAGTACTTC. Protein sequence: CASKARTSSVEQYF.

The CDR3 spells CASSLVGRGGYTF. The CDR3 region has the DNA TGTGCCAGCAGCTTAGTAGGCAGGGGAGGCTACACCTTC. The chain combines TRBV7-2 with TRBJ1-2, with a weak D call TRBD1 (6 bases). With 1 base removed from V and 8 bases from J, the gap between germline ends came to 11 bases. There are 13 residues in the CDR3. Germline V gene sequence: CDR1 SGHTA, CDR2 FQGNSA.

The V and J genes are TRBV4-1 and TRBJ2-2, with TRBD2 as a possible D gene (6 bases). V lost 4 bases, J lost 2 bases, and 17 bases lay in between. The CDR3 contains 17 residues. The germline V gene encodes CDR1 MGHRA and CDR2 YSYEKL. CDR3 coding DNA: TGCGCCAGCAGCCGCGGGACTTCGGTGGTCAACACCGGGGAGCTGTTTTTT. It encodes CASSRGTSVVNTGELFF.

The chain joins TRBV9 to TRBJ2-2; D is unresolved. V lost 3 bases to trimming and J lost 1 base, with 4 bases between them. This CDR3 has 13 residues. The V gene's germline CDR1 is SGDLS and CDR2 YYNGEE. The CDR3 DNA is TGTGCCAGCAGCGCCAAGAACACCGGGGAGCTGTTTTTT. It specifies CASSAKNTGELFF.

V usage is TRBV2 and J usage is TRBJ2-1; 8 bases match TRBD2. Germline CDR1 reads SNHLY; CDR2 reads FYNNEI. The V gene end was trimmed by 4 bases and the J gene end by 3 bases; junction bases not matched to a gene: 2. The CDR3 is 14 residues long. The CDR3: CASSVSGDYNEQFF. The CDR3 nucleotides are TGTGCCAGCAGTGTTAGCGGGGACTACAATGAGCAGTTCTTC.

The sample holds one count of this clone. The same CDR3 also results from other DNA sequences found in this sample. V and J are TRBV19 and TRBJ1-2; possible D gene TRBD1, 5 bases. This CDR3 is 14 amino acids long. The germline V gene has CDR1 LNHDA and CDR2 SQIVND (reference sequence). V lost 5 bases and J 4 bases, leaving 14 bases between the germline ends. The CDR3 is CASSYRTGGYGYTF. CDR3 nucleotides: TGTGCCAGTAGTTATCGGACGGGGGGCTATGGCTACACCTTC.

There are a few counts of this clone. The chain uses TRBV7-2 and TRBJ1-4; TRBD1 matches at 7 bases. This CDR3 spans 16 amino acids. V was clipped by 5 bases and J by 2 bases; unmatched bases: 8. Germline V gives CDR1 SGHTA, CDR2 FQGNSA. Here the CDR3 DNA reads TGTGCCAGCAGCCCCGGGACAGTCCGCACTAATGAAAAACTGTTTTTT. Encoded protein: CASSPGTVRTNEKLFF.

The rearrangement uses TRBV28 and TRBJ1-1; 7 bases align to TRBD1. Germline trimming cut 6 bases from V and 7 bases from J; bases unmatched to any gene: 11. The CDR3 length is 14 residues. Germline V gene sequence: CDR1 MDHEN, CDR2 SYDVKM. The CDR3 here is CASSPAGTVIEAFF. CDR3 coding DNA: TGTGCCAGCAGCCCGGCCGGGACAGTTATTGAAGCTTTCTTT.

The chain couples TRBV28 to TRBJ1-4, with D possibly being TRBD1 (5 bases). V was cut by 3 bases and J by 3 bases, with 17 bases left in between. Germline V gene sequence: CDR1 MDHEN, CDR2 SYDVKM. CDR3 length: 17 amino acids. The CDR3 sequence: CASSFPFFRASNEKLFF. As DNA, the CDR3 is TGTGCCAGCAGTTTTCCTTTCTTCAGGGCCTCTAATGAAAAACTGTTTTTT.

The chain couples TRBV5-4 to TRBJ1-1; a weak D match, TRBD1 (6 bases). Between the trimmed V and J ends, which lost 4 bases and 1 base, there was a span of 26 bases. The CDR3 sequence is 19 residues long. Per the germline V gene, CDR1 is SGHNT and CDR2 is YYREEE (reference sequence). The CDR3 DNA follows: TGTGCCAGCAGCCCTGGCAGGGGCCCAGCACTCTATCCGAACACTGAAGCTTTCTTT. Translation gives CASSPGRGPALYPNTEAFF.

The rearrangement joins TRBV30 to TRBJ1-6; TRBD1 agrees at 7 bases. After removal of 0 bases from V and 3 bases from J, the junction contained 8 bases not matched to a gene. Germline CDR1 is GTSNPN and CDR2 is SVGIG (reference sequence). The CDR3 totals 17 residues. CDR3 DNA sequence: TGTGCCTGGAGTGTAACCGAACGGGACAGCTATAATTCACCCCTCCACTTT. Encoded protein: CAWSVTERDSYNSPLHF.

This clone appeared once. The identical CDR3 is also encoded by other nucleotide sequences in the sample. The chain employs TRBV7-2 and TRBJ1-1, with D maybe TRBD1 (5 bases). Deletions cut 1 base from V and 0 bases from J, with 9 bases between. Looked up from germline, CDR1 is SGHTA and CDR2 is FQGNSA. CDR3 length: 15 residues. Here the CDR3 reads CASSLVGGVNTEAFF. CDR3 DNA: TGTGCCAGCAGCTTAGTAGGAGGGGTGAACACTGAAGCTTTCTTT.

This clone was recorded once. The V and J genes are TRBV11-2 and TRBJ2-5, with 11 bases aligning to TRBD1. Germline values: CDR1 SGHAT, CDR2 FQNNGV. The CDR3 covers 16 residues. Trimming took 5 bases from V and 4 from J; bases not matched to a gene: 9. CDR3 nucleotide sequence: TGTGCCAGCAGCCCGGGGACAGGGGGGCCGTCAGAGACCCAGTACTTC. As protein: CASSPGTGGPSETQYF.

As regards this clone: Other DNA sequences of this sample code for an identical CDR3. V gene TRBV18 combines with J gene TRBJ1-1; possibly TRBD1 for D (5 bases). The CDR3 loop spans 13 amino acids. With 2 bases removed from V and 1 base from J, the gap between germline ends came to 5 bases. Germline V CDR1 and CDR2: KGHSH, LQKENI. CDR3 residues: CASSPGQNTEAFF. DNA for the CDR3: TGTGCCAGCTCACCAGGACAGAACACTGAAGCTTTCTTT.

This clone has a single count. V and J are TRBV29-1 and TRBJ2-3; 10 positions match TRBD2. The length of the CDR3 is 15 residues. Unmatched junction bases numbered 11, after V lost 4 bases and J lost 7 bases. The germline V gene encodes CDR1 SQVTM and CDR2 ANQGSEA. This chain's CDR3 is CSVVALAGASHTQYF. CDR3 DNA: TGCAGCGTTGTAGCCCTAGCGGGAGCATCTCATACGCAGTATTTT.

The rearrangement uses TRBV6-1 and TRBJ1-3, with 10 bases lining up with TRBD1. The CDR3 spans 14 residues. Germline V lookup: CDR1 MNHNS, CDR2 SASEGT. V lost 11 bases, J lost 1 base, and 5 bases stayed unmatched. The CDR3, as DNA: TGTGCCTCACGGACAGGGGGGTCTGGAAACACCATATATTTT. It yields the protein CASRTGGSGNTIYF.

This sequence joins TRBV5-1 and TRBJ2-3, with TRBD2 identical over 7 bases. J gave up 6 bases and V 1 base, and 5 bases lay outside the gene matches. The CDR3 contains 14 residues. CDR1 and CDR2 (germline): SGHRS, YFSETQ. CDR3 sequence: CASSLPSGKDTQYF. The CDR3, as DNA: TGCGCCAGCAGCTTGCCTAGCGGCAAGGATACGCAGTATTTT. Full variable domain (remainder filled in from reference TRBV5-1 and TRBJ2-3): KAGVTQTPRYLIKTRGQQVTLSCSPISGHRSVSWYQQTPGQGLQFLFEYFSETQRNKGNFPGRFSGRQFSNSRSEMNVSTLELGDSALYLCASSLPSGKDTQYFGPGTRLTVL.

This CDR3 reads CASSFNTNTEAFF. In DNA form, the CDR3 reads TGTGCCAGCAGCTTTAATACAAACACTGAAGCTTTCTTT. The chain is built from TRBV5-6 and TRBJ1-1; D not certain. The CDR3 extends over 13 amino acids. V lost 2 bases, J lost 2 bases, and 7 bases lay in between. Germline CDR1 SGHDT, CDR2 YYEEEE.

The CDR3 here is CATSREQGARYGYTF. The CDR3 bases are TGTGCCACCAGCAGAGAGCAGGGGGCCCGCTATGGCTACACCTTC. The genes are TRBV15 and TRBJ1-2, with TRBD1 matching over 8 bases. The CDR3 is 15 amino acids. V lost 0 bases to trimming and J lost 4 bases; unmatched junction nucleotides: 4. CDR1 LNHNV and CDR2 YYDKDF come from the germline V gene (reference sequence).

Notes on this clone: The conserved phenylalanine or tryptophan is not found at the CDR3 terminus, so this likely reflects a read error. The rearrangement links TRBV28 to TRBJ1-5, with 9 positions matching TRBD1. Unmatched junction bases numbered 10, after V lost 6 bases and J lost 4 bases. This CDR3 has 16 amino acids. Germline loops: CDR1 MDHEN, CDR2 SYDVKM. CDR3 DNA: TGTGCCAGCAGCTTACGGGGACAGGGAAAAAATCAGCCCCAGCATTCT. This encodes CASSLRGQGKNQPQHS.

The chain combines TRBV27 with TRBJ2-5; 7 bases fit TRBD2. The end of the DNA is better explained by TRBJ2-7, so the J call may be wrong. The length of the CDR3 is 15 residues. Germline CDR1 is MNHEY and CDR2 is SMNVEV (reference sequence). The CDR3 loop reads CASSRSGTDFYEQYF. CDR3 nucleotide sequence: TGTGCCAGCAGCAGGAGCGGGACCGACTTCTACGAGCAGTACTTC.

This clone appeared a few times. The chain employs TRBV5-6 and TRBJ1-4; TRBD1 aligns across 10 bases. The germline gives CDR1 SGHDT, CDR2 YYEEEE. J was trimmed by 13 bases and V by 3 bases; bases with no gene match: 9. The CDR3 runs 14 residues. In nucleotides, the CDR3 is TGTGCCAGCAGCTCGCGACAGGGGGCTCGAATACTGTTTTTT. This translates into CASSSRQGARILFF.

The J gene is TRBJ1-2, the V gene TRBV2; 7 bases fit TRBD1. The CDR3 sequence is 13 residues long. The V and J ends lost 6 bases and 8 bases, in that order; junction bases with no gene match: 9. In germline, CDR1 is SNHLY, CDR2 FYNNEI. CDR3 coding DNA: TGTGCCAGCAGCATACAGGGGCAAGGGGGCTACACCTTC. This sequence encodes CASSIQGQGGYTF.

The rearrangement joins TRBV4-3 to TRBJ2-1, with 7 bases matching TRBD1. CDR1 LGHNA and CDR2 YSLEER come from the germline V gene. The CDR3 spans 15 residues. V lost 3 bases, J lost 5 bases, and 7 bases stayed unmatched. The CDR3 sequence: CASSHLTGSHNEQFF. CDR3 DNA sequence: TGCGCCAGCAGCCACCTGACAGGGTCCCACAATGAGCAGTTCTTC.

This chain joins TRBV7-6 and TRBJ2-1, with 7 bases fitting TRBD2. The CDR3 has 17 amino acids. Per the germline V gene, CDR1 is SGHVS and CDR2 is FNYEAQ. Trimming took 8 bases from V and 1 from J; bases not matched to a gene: 14. The CDR3 DNA reads as TGTGCCAGCTGCCCCATGAACGCGGGAGCGTCCTACAATGAGCAGTTCTTC. This codes for CASCPMNAGASYNEQFF. Supplemented by reference TRBV7-6 and TRBJ2-1, the full variable domain reads GAGVSQSPRYKVTKRGQDVALRCDPISGHVSLYWYRQALGQGPEFLTYFNYEAQQDKSGLPNDRFSAERPEGSISTLTIQRTEQRDSAMYRCASCPMNAGASYNEQFFGPGTRLTVL.

The chain uses TRBV18 and TRBJ2-2; TRBD1 aligns across 9 bases. The CDR3 covers 15 residues. Germline V lookup: CDR1 KGHSH, CDR2 LQKENI. J gave up 4 bases and V 4 bases, and 4 bases lay outside the gene matches. CDR3 nucleotide sequence: TGTGCCAGCTCACTCGGGACAGGGCGCACCGGGGAGCTGTTTTTT. Its protein product is CASSLGTGRTGELFF.

V is TRBV19 and J is TRBJ1-4; 7 bases fit TRBD1. With V trimmed by 1 base and J by 4 bases, 6 bases remained unmatched. CDR3 length equals 16 residues. The germline V gene encodes CDR1 LNHDA and CDR2 SQIVND (reference sequence). DNA for the CDR3: TGTGCCAGTAGTATAGGCACAGGGGTCCTTAATGAAAAACTGTTTTTT. Translating it yields CASSIGTGVLNEKLFF.

The chain has TRBV18 and TRBJ2-3; a possible D gene is TRBD2 (6 bases). CDR1 is KGHSH, CDR2 LQKENI, per germline. Trimming removed 2 bases at V and 4 bases at J, with 16 bases between. CDR3 length: 16 amino acids. The CDR3 loop is CASSPVGAGSSDTQYF. CDR3 sequence (DNA): TGTGCCAGCTCACCAGTTGGAGCGGGTAGCTCAGATACGCAGTATTTT.

This clone was picked up one time. The chain couples TRBV7-9 to TRBJ1-1; maybe TRBD1 (6 bases). In germline, CDR1 is SEHNR, CDR2 FQNEAQ (reference sequence). This CDR3 is 16 amino acids long. Trimming stripped 5 bases from V and 1 base from J, with 17 bases between. CDR3 in amino acids: CASSEPVDRPNTEAFF. The CDR3 DNA reads as TGTGCCAGCAGCGAGCCCGTGGACAGACCGAACACTGAAGCTTTCTTT.